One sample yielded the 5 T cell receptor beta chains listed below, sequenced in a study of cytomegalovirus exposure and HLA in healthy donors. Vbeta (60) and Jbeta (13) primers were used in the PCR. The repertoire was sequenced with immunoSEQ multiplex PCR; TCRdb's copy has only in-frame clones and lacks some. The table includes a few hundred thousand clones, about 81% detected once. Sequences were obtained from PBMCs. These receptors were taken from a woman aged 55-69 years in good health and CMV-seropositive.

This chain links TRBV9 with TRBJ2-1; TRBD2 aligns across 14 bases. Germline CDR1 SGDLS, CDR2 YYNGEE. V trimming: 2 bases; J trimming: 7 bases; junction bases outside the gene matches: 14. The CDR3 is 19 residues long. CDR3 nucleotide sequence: TGTGCCAGCAGCGTCCTGGGCAGGATGGGACTAGCGGGAGAGAATGAGCAGTTCTTC. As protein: CASSVLGRMGLAGENEQFF. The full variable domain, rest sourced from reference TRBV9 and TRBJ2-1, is DSGVTQTPKHLITATGQRVTLRCSPRSGDLSVYWYQQSLDQGLQFLIQYYNGEERAKGNILERFSAQQFPDLHSELNLSSLELGDSALYFCASSVLGRMGLAGENEQFFGPGTRLTVL.

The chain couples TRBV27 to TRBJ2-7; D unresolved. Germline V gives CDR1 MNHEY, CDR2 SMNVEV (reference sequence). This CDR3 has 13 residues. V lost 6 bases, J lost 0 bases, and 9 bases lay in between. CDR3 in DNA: TGTGCCAGCAGCTCGACACTCTCCTACGAGCAGTACTTC. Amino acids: CASSSTLSYEQYF.

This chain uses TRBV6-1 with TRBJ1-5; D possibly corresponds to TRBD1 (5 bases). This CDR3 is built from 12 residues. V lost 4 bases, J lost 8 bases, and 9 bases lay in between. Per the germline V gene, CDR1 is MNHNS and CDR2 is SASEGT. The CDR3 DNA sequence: TGTGCCAGCAGTGTCCCGGGGGAGCCCCAGCATTTT. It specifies CASSVPGEPQHF.

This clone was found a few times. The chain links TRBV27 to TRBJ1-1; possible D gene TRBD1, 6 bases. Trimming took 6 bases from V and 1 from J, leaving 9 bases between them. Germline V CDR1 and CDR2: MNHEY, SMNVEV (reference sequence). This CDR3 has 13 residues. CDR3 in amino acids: CASSWTENTEAFF. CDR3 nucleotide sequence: TGTGCCAGCAGCTGGACAGAGAACACTGAAGCTTTCTTT.

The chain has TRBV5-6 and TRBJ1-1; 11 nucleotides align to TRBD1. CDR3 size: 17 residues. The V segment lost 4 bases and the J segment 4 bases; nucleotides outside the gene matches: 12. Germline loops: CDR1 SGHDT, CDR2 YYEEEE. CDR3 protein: CASSPGQGAVRSTEAFF. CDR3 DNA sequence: TGTGCCAGCAGCCCTGGACAGGGGGCTGTAAGGAGCACTGAAGCTTTCTTT.